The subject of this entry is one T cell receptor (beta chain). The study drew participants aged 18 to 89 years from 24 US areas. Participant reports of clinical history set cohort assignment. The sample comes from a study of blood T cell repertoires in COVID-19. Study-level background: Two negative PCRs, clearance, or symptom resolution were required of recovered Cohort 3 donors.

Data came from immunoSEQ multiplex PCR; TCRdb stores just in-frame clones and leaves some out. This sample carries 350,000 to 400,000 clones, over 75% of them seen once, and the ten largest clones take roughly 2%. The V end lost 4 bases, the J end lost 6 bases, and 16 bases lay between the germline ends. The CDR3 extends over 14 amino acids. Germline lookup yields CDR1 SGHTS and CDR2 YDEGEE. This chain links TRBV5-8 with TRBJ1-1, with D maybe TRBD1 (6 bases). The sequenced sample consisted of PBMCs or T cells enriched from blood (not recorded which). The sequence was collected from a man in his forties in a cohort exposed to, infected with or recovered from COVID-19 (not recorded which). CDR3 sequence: CASSLSLGQPEAFF. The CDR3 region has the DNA TGTGCCAGCAGCCTCTCCCTAGGACAGCCTGAAGCTTTCTTT.